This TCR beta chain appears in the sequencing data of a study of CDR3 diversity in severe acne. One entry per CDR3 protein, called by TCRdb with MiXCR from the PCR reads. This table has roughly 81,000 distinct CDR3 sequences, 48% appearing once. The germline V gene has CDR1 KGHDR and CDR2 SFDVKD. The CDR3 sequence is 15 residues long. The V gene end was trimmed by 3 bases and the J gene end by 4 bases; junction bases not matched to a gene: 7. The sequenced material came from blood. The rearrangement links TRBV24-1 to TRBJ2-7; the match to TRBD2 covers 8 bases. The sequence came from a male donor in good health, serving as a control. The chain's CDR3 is CATSDRAGGNYEQYF. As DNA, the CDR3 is TGTGCCACCAGTGATCGGGCGGGAGGTAATTACGAGCAGTACTTC.